A single sample is the source of the 8 T cell receptor beta chains below, sequenced in a study of Tregs in tolerant kidney transplant recipients. Only in-frame clones appear in the TCRdb table, and some are missing; sequencing was by immunoSEQ multiplex PCR. This sample's table reports some 29,000 clones. Mixed chimerism was transient after nonmyeloablative marrow transplants from related graft donors. This specimen was CD4+ T cells from blood (PBMCs), taken 24 months after the transplant. These receptors were obtained from a human patient who received a combined kidney and bone marrow transplant. Some of these T cells may belong to the graft donor.

Note on this clone: The CDR3 is cut off 3 residues early in the read; its end comes from the germline J gene. The chain couples TRBV20-1 to TRBJ1-6; 7 nucleotides line up with TRBD1. This CDR3 comprises 14 residues. Per germline, CDR1 DFQATT and CDR2 SNEGSKA (reference sequence). The CDR3 DNA, read in part, is TGCAGTGCTAGAGAGGCTTCGGTACAGGGGCCC. It yields the protein CSAREASVQGP. The complete CDR3 reads CSAREASVQGPLHF.

As to this clone: The read halts 3 residues ahead of the CDR3 end, with the missing end drawn from the germline J gene. J is TRBJ2-3 and V is TRBV29-1; 7 bases map to TRBD2. CDR1 is SQVTM and CDR2 is ANQGSEA in the germline V gene. This CDR3 is 14 amino acids long. Trimming cost V 5 bases and J 2 bases; bases outside gene matches: 7. The sequenced part of the CDR3 DNA is TGCAGCGTTCGTGAACTAGCGAACACAGATACG. Translation: CSVRELANTDT. The CDR3, in full, reads CSVRELANTDTQYF.

As for this clone: Sequencing ends 3 residues short of the CDR3 end; the germline J gene provides the rest. The V gene is TRBV14, the J gene TRBJ2-3; D might be TRBD1 (6 bases). Per germline, CDR1 SGHDN and CDR2 FVKESK. This CDR3 is 16 amino acids long. The germline V and J ends were trimmed by 4 bases and 6 bases, with 20 bases remaining between them. Partial CDR3 DNA: TGTGCCAGCAGCCCGATACTTGGACAGCCGTGGGATACG. Translated: CASSPILGQPWDT. In full, the CDR3 is CASSPILGQPWDTQYF. Based on the CDR3 plus reference TRBV14 and TRBJ2-3, the full variable domain is EAGVTQFPSHSVIEKGQTVTLRCDPISGHDNLYWYRRVMGKEIKFLLHFVKESKQDESGMPNNRFLAERTGGTYSTLKVQPAELEDSGVYFCASSPILGQPWDTQYFGPGTRLTVL.

With respect to this clone: The CDR3 end falls 3 residues outside the read, so it is completed with the germline J gene. This sequence joins TRBV20-1 and TRBJ2-5; tentative D call: TRBD1 (5 bases). The CDR3 totals 15 residues. V lost 0 bases and J lost 1, with 12 bases in between. Germline lookup yields CDR1 DFQATT and CDR2 SNEGSKA (reference sequence). CDR3 bases read: TGCAGTGCTAGAGACGGCAGGGTCACCCAAGAGACC. It encodes CSARDGRVTQET. In full, the CDR3 reads CSARDGRVTQETQYF.

The DNA read from the CDR3 is TGTGCCAGTAGTATCTTCGGGGGTACCACCGGGGAG. This sequence encodes CASSIFGGTTGE. The full CDR3 sequence reads CASSIFGGTTGELFF. The rearrangement joins TRBV19 to TRBJ2-2, with D perhaps TRBD2 (6 bases). The read comes to an end 3 residues before the CDR3 does, leaving the germline J gene to fill in the end. The ends were cut back, 3 bases at V and 4 bases at J, with 12 bases in the middle. Germline V gene lookup returns CDR1 LNHDA and CDR2 SQIVND (reference sequence). CDR3 length: 15 residues.

About this clone itself: With the read ending 3 residues before the CDR3 end, the germline J gene is used to fill in that end. The chain has TRBV10-2 and TRBJ2-7, with 11 nucleotides matching TRBD2. Germline V gene sequence: CDR1 WSHSY, CDR2 SAAADI. Trimming at V came to 2 bases and at J to 4 bases, leaving 10 bases not matched to a gene. This CDR3 is 17 amino acids long. This CDR3 is CASSERLGTSGSYEQYF. The sequenced part of the CDR3 DNA is TGCGCCAGCAGTGAGAGGCTCGGGACTAGCGGAAGTTACGAG.

Points on this clone: The read ends 3 residues early relative to the CDR3; the germline J gene fills the gap. This sequence joins TRBV20-1 and TRBJ1-5; D gene unclear. Trimming pared 3 bases from V and 0 bases from J, leaving 15 bases between. The CDR3 is made up of 16 amino acids. Germline-derived CDR1 and CDR2 are DFQATT and SNEGSKA (reference sequence). The sequenced part of the CDR3 DNA is TGCAGTGCTAGGCGAGGGCGGGGATTTAGCAATCAGCCC. Translation gives CSARRGRGFSNQP. In full, the CDR3 is CSARRGRGFSNQPQHF.

A remark on this clone: The read finishes 3 residues shy of the CDR3 end, and the germline J gene is used to complete it. The chain recombines TRBV7-3 with TRBJ1-1; TRBD1 is a possible D gene (5 bases). Germline lookup yields CDR1 SGHTA and CDR2 FQGTGA. The CDR3 runs 13 residues. The CDR3 DNA, read in part, is TGTGCCAGCAGCTTAACGCCGGGGGAAAGA. Its protein is CASSLTPGER. The complete CDR3 sequence is CASSLTPGERAFF.